The 8 T cell receptor beta chains presented below share a single source sample, sequenced in a study of cytomegalovirus exposure and HLA in healthy donors. PCR employed 60 Vbeta and 13 Jbeta primers. The method was immunoSEQ multiplex PCR; TCRdb's version includes in-frame clones alone and lacks a portion of them. The sample lists approximately 130,000 clones; roughly 87% were seen once. Sequencing used PBMCs. These receptors were taken from a woman aged 18-35 years in good health and CMV-seronegative.

This clone is a singleton in its sample. The rearrangement uses TRBV9 and TRBJ2-7; D gene unclear. The germline V gene has CDR1 SGDLS and CDR2 YYNGEE. The CDR3 extends over 12 amino acids. Trimming left V 7 bases short and J 0 bases short, with 8 bases between. CDR3 DNA sequence: TGTGCCAGCGGCGGTAACTCCTACGAGCAGTACTTC. Translating gives CASGGNSYEQYF.

V and J are TRBV7-2 and TRBJ2-7; tentatively, D is TRBD1 (5 bases). The V and J ends lost 5 bases and 1 base respectively, with 12 bases between them. The CDR3 length is 14 residues. From germline, CDR1 is SGHTA and CDR2 FQGNSA. The CDR3 spells CASSPWTPSYEQYF. CDR3 coding DNA: TGTGCCAGCAGCCCCTGGACACCGTCCTACGAGCAGTACTTC.

The chain carries TRBV6-5 and TRBJ2-2; D may be TRBD2 (6 bases). The V gene lost 6 bases and the J gene lost 4 bases, with 12 bases spanning the gap. This CDR3 spans 14 amino acids. Germline V gene sequence: CDR1 MNHEY, CDR2 SVGAGI. CDR3 protein: CASRFPGVTGELFF. CDR3 nucleotide sequence: TGTGCCAGCAGGTTTCCGGGAGTCACCGGGGAGCTGTTTTTT.

V is TRBV7-8 and J is TRBJ2-3; 13 nucleotides line up with TRBD2. Germline loops: CDR1 SGHVS, CDR2 FQNEAQ. Unmatched junction bases numbered 7, after V lost 5 bases and J lost 2 bases. CDR3 length equals 17 residues. CDR3 coding DNA: TGTGCCAGCAGCCCGCTACTAGCGGGAGGGCCCACAGATACGCAGTATTTT. This codes for CASSPLLAGGPTDTQYF.

V is TRBV6-6 and J is TRBJ1-5; no firm D call. Germline V lookup: CDR1 MNHNY, CDR2 SVGAGI (reference sequence). This CDR3 has 13 amino acids. Trimming cost V 6 bases and J 3 bases, with 9 bases left between them. CDR3 loop: CASSPSVNQPQHF. The CDR3 DNA follows: TGTGCCAGCAGCCCCTCGGTCAATCAGCCCCAGCATTTT.

The chain uses TRBV14 and TRBJ2-7; TRBD1 matches at 7 bases. The V gene's germline CDR1 is SGHDN and CDR2 FVKESK. Germline trimming cut 4 bases from V and 5 bases from J; bases unmatched to any gene: 8. The CDR3 is 14 residues long. The CDR3 nucleotides are TGTGCCAGCAGCCCCGACGGGACAGTTCACGAGCAGTACTTC. This codes for CASSPDGTVHEQYF. The whole variable domain, filled in from reference TRBV14 and TRBJ2-7, reads EAGVTQFPSHSVIEKGQTVTLRCDPISGHDNLYWYRRVMGKEIKFLLHFVKESKQDESGMPNNRFLAERTGGTYSTLKVQPAELEDSGVYFCASSPDGTVHEQYFGPGTRLTVT.

V is TRBV13 and J is TRBJ2-1, with D possibly TRBD1 on 5 matching bases. Germline values: CDR1 PRHDT, CDR2 FYEKMQ (reference sequence). Deletions cut 4 bases from V and 4 bases from J, with 11 bases between. The CDR3 is 14 amino acids. CDR3 loop: CASSSWTQYNEQFF. The CDR3 nucleotides are TGTGCCAGCAGCTCATGGACACAATACAATGAGCAGTTCTTC.

The V and J genes are TRBV18 and TRBJ2-3, with TRBD1 identical over 7 bases. V was clipped by 5 bases and J by 0 bases; unmatched bases: 5. The CDR3 runs to 15 residues. CDR1 and CDR2 from the germline V gene are KGHSH and LQKENI. This chain's CDR3 is CASSTDRESTDTQYF. The CDR3 region has the DNA TGTGCCAGCTCAACCGACAGGGAAAGCACAGATACGCAGTATTTT.